This entry is about one T cell receptor beta chain. Relative to the germline gene, one junction end is altered; a read error may explain this. This CDR3 contains 12 residues. Germline V CDR1 and CDR2: MNHEY, SVGAGI. TCRdb re-derived calls from the RT-PCR reads in MiXCR, one entry per CDR3 protein. The table includes around 700,000 distinct CDR3 sequences, over 12% detected once. This sequence was found in a female donor in good health, serving as a healthy control. Sequenced input: memory CD4+ T cells from blood. J is TRBJ1-5 and V is TRBV6-5; D is possibly TRBD1 (5 bases). CDR3 DNA: TGTGCCATCAGTGGCAGGGACCAGCCCCAGCATTTT. It yields the protein CAISGRDQPQHF.